What follows are 3 T cell receptor beta chains derived from one specimen sequenced in a study of control samples from healthy donors and cancer patients. Assay: immunoSEQ multiplex PCR; the TCRdb copy retains only in-frame clones and omits some. The repertoire holds approximately 160,000 clones, with 90% to 95% as singletons. Sequences were obtained from blood. The receptors shown here come from a woman aged 60-70 years in good health.

The chain carries TRBV7-2 and TRBJ2-1; possible D gene TRBD1, 6 bases. The CDR3 has 13 amino acids. From germline, CDR1 is SGHTA and CDR2 FQGNSA. The ends were cut back, 5 bases at V and 9 bases at J, with 14 bases in the middle. The CDR3 is CASSITGSGEQFF. CDR3 bases: TGTGCCAGCAGCATAACAGGGAGTGGTGAGCAGTTCTTC.

This clone was counted a single time. The chain recombines TRBV19 with TRBJ1-4; TRBD1 is a possible D gene (6 bases). The CDR3 totals 13 residues. Between the trimmed V and J ends, which lost 10 bases and 4 bases, there was a span of 13 bases. CDR1 is LNHDA and CDR2 is SQIVND in the germline V gene (reference sequence). The CDR3 DNA follows: TGTGCCACCGGACAGCTCCTTAATGAAAAACTGTTTTTT. Its translation: CATGQLLNEKLFF.

This sequence joins TRBV5-1 and TRBJ2-7; no clear D. Trimming took off 1 base at V and 0 bases at J, with 8 bases between the two ends. Germline values: CDR1 SGHRS, CDR2 YFSETQ. The CDR3 consists of 14 residues. CDR3 nucleotides: TGCGCCAGCAGCTTGTTGCCAAGCTCCTACGAGCAGTACTTC. It specifies CASSLLPSSYEQYF.